One and the same sample provided the 11 T cell receptor beta chains below, sequenced in a study of T cell repertoires in cytomegalovirus infection. TCRdb used MiXCR to reprocess the reads, holding one entry per CDR3 protein. The sample lists around 310,000 distinct CDR3 sequences; roughly a sixth were seen once. The sample comprised PBMCs. These receptors originate from a human donor in good health (CMV status not recorded). Some clones in this sample may be carry-over from other donors' samples.

This clonotype was seen a handful of times. The rearrangement links TRBV10-3 to TRBJ2-5, with TRBD2 identical over 11 bases. Looked up from germline, CDR1 is ENHRY and CDR2 is SYGVKD. CDR3 length: 13 amino acids. The junction had 4 bases not matched to a gene; V was cut back by 10 bases and J by 3 bases. The CDR3 loop reads CASQTSGEETQYF. Written as DNA, the CDR3 is TGTGCCAGCCAGACTAGCGGGGAAGAGACCCAGTACTTC.

This clonotype was picked up a small number of times. V is TRBV28 and J is TRBJ2-5, with unresolved D. There are 12 residues in the CDR3. The germline CDR1 and CDR2 sequences are MDHEN and SYDVKM. V lost 5 bases to trimming and J lost 3 bases, with 7 bases between them. As DNA, the CDR3 is TGTGCCAGCAGTCTAAAAAAAGAGACCCAGTACTTC. Its translation is CASSLKKETQYF.

The chain couples TRBV5-6 to TRBJ1-2; D gene ambiguous. The CDR3 runs 14 residues. Germline V gene lookup returns CDR1 SGHDT and CDR2 YYEEEE. The V end was cut by 2 bases, the J end by 7 bases, with 15 bases between. CDR3 nucleotide sequence: TGTGCCAGCAGCTTAGACACGGCGTATGGTGGCTACACCTTC. As protein: CASSLDTAYGGYTF. The variable domain in full, with the rest retrieved from reference TRBV5-6 and TRBJ1-2, is DAGVTQSPTHLIKTRGQQVTLRCSPKSGHDTVSWYQQALGQGPQFIFQYYEEEERQRGNFPDRFSGHQFPNYSSELNVNALLLGDSALYLCASSLDTAYGGYTFGSGTRLTVV.

This clonotype came up once. The V call is TRBV16, the J call TRBJ1-5; maybe TRBD1 (5 bases). Germline CDR1 reads KGHSY; CDR2 reads FQNENV. Trimming shortened V by 1 base and J by 0 bases, and 13 bases separated the two germline ends. CDR3 length: 17 residues. The DNA of the CDR3 is TGTGCCAGCAGCCAATGGGGGACGGGTGATAGCAATCAGCCCCAGCATTTT. It is translated as CASSQWGTGDSNQPQHF.

Many counts were recorded for this clonotype. The rearrangement uses TRBV4-2 and TRBJ1-6; TRBD1 might be the D (6 bases). The germline gives CDR1 LGHNA, CDR2 YNFKEQ. V dropped 6 bases and J dropped 7 bases, with 10 bases sitting between them. The CDR3 is 13 amino acids. CDR3 residues: CASSDTGNSPLHF. The DNA of the CDR3 is TGTGCCAGCAGTGACACAGGGAATTCACCCCTCCACTTT.

This clonotype was found many times. V and J are TRBV12-3 or TRBV12-4 and TRBJ2-3; TRBD2 might be the D (6 bases). The V end lost 6 bases, the J end lost 6 bases, and 10 bases lay between the germline ends. The CDR3 is 12 amino acids. The CDR3 nucleotides are TGTGCCAGCAGGCTAGCGACTGATACGCAGTATTTT. Translation: CASRLATDTQYF.

There are a few counts of this clonotype. This chain links TRBV28 with TRBJ2-2; D remains unclear. Germline CDR1 reads MDHEN; CDR2 reads SYDVKM. This CDR3 has 15 amino acids. Between the trimmed V and J ends, which lost 1 base and 1 base, there was a span of 7 bases. CDR3 coding DNA: TGTGCCAGCAGTTTATTAGGAGTGAACACCGGGGAGCTGTTTTTT. Translated, it gives CASSLLGVNTGELFF.

This clonotype was found a few times. This chain joins TRBV6-8 and TRBJ1-1, with TRBD1 matching over 12 bases. This CDR3 has 15 residues. Germline values: CDR1 MNHGY, CDR2 SAAAGT. The junction had 7 bases not matched to a gene; V was cut back by 0 bases and J by 11 bases. The CDR3 spells CASSYSGQGANWAFF. DNA of the CDR3: TGTGCCAGCAGTTACTCGGGACAGGGGGCGAATTGGGCTTTCTTT.

The genes are TRBV19 and TRBJ1-6; D remains ambiguous. Trimming took off 8 bases at V and 7 bases at J, with 12 bases between the two ends. Germline-derived CDR1 and CDR2 are LNHDA and SQIVND (reference sequence). There are 13 residues in the CDR3. The CDR3 sequence: CASSDYPNSPLHF. The CDR3 DNA follows: TGTGCCAGTTCGGACTACCCAAATTCACCCCTCCACTTT. Filled out from reference TRBV19 and TRBJ1-6, the complete variable domain reads DGGITQSPKYLFRKEGQNVTLSCEQNLNHDAMYWYRQDPGQGLRLIYYSQIVNDFQKGDIAEGYSVSREKKESFPLTVTSAQKNPTAFYLCASSDYPNSPLHFGNGTRLTVT.

The V call is TRBV11-2, the J call TRBJ1-6, with TRBD1 as a possible D gene (6 bases). CDR3 size: 19 residues. CDR1 and CDR2 from the germline V gene are SGHAT and FQNNGV. V was cut by 0 bases and J by 5 bases, with 20 bases left in between. This CDR3 is CASSLDWVRGGYNNSPLHF. DNA for the CDR3: TGTGCCAGCAGCTTAGATTGGGTTCGGGGGGGCTACAATAATTCACCCCTCCACTTT.

The V and J genes are TRBV5-1 and TRBJ2-3; no clear D. The V end lost 0 bases, the J end lost 4 bases, and 12 bases lay between the germline ends. The CDR3 covers 15 residues. Germline-derived CDR1 and CDR2 are SGHRS and YFSETQ. The CDR3 sequence: CASSLAVGEADTQYF. In DNA form, the CDR3 reads TGCGCCAGCAGCTTGGCCGTAGGAGAAGCAGATACGCAGTATTTT.